This T cell receptor beta chain came from a study of CD8+ T cells in alopecia areata. General study points: Scalp lesions, especially in alopecia totalis/universalis, had higher clonality than normal scalp.

As concerns this clone: Its target is unknown.

Trimming took 2 bases from V and 4 from J, leaving 5 bases between them. This CDR3 has 12 amino acids. Germline V gene lookup returns CDR1 MNHEY and CDR2 SVGAGI. cDNA prepared by RNA extraction and subsequent reverse transcription served as the template for sequencing. Generated by immunoSEQ multiplex PCR, the TCRdb table keeps only in-frame clones and is missing some. The sample lists over 150,000 clones; roughly 56% were seen once. The chain recombines TRBV6-5 with TRBJ2-5; no definite D call. The clonotype comes from a human donor in good health. Sequenced input: CD8+ T cells sorted from blood. In nucleotides, the CDR3 is TGTGCCAGCAGTTACACGGGAGAGACCCAGTACTTC. It translates to CASSYTGETQYF.